This entry describes one T cell receptor (beta chain). No cognate antigen has been identified for it. Base qualities are not recorded, but no much larger clone differs from it by a single base. This record comes from a study of OX40 agonist ivuxolimab in advanced cancers. Concerning the study at large: Ivuxolimab was an agonistic, fully human IgG2 monoclonal antibody directed against OX40 (CD134), a costimulatory receptor. Intravenous ivuxolimab was administered to patients every 2 weeks at six dose levels: 0.01, 0.1, 0.3, 1.5, 3 and 10 mg/kg. Of the approximately 54 patients in dose escalation, around 19 had hepatocellular carcinoma, some 15 had melanoma, 9 had renal cell carcinoma and 9 had head and neck cancer. A male proportion of around 80% and a mean age of approximately 61 years, ranging from 23 to 79, were recorded for the dose-escalation cohort. Patients were allowed to have had prior anti-PD-1, anti-PD-L1 or anti-CTLA-4 therapy, and 40% of the dose-escalation patients had previously received checkpoint inhibitors. Partial responses occurred in three dose-escalation patients: two with cutaneous melanoma and one with hepatocellular carcinoma. The purpose of peripheral TCRbeta sequencing was to test whether ivuxolimab changed TCR sequence diversity and led to clonal T-cell expansion. The paper reports the monotherapy dose-escalation portion (N of about 54 patients) of the phase I ivuxolimab trial.

Study-wide findings and limitations: The antigen specificity of the clonally expanded peripheral T cells was not determined. After ivuxolimab, CD8+ T cells had more expanded clones than CD4+ T cells on average. In partial responders in the 0.1-3.0 mg/kg groups, normalized peripheral clonal expansion was found to be among the lowest, especially among CD8+ T cells. Low levels of normalized T-cell clonal expansion were also seen in some patients who did not respond. At doses from 0.1 to 3.0 mg/kg, clonal expansion was seen in both CD4+ and CD8+ blood T cells between baseline and week 6.

The trial excluded patients who had a history of autoimmune disease or were on systemic immunosuppression. Peripheral blood for TCR sequencing was drawn from every dose cohort at baseline, at cycle 4 day 1 and at cycle 7 day 1. The samples were taken from a phase I, first-in-human, multicenter, open-label dose-escalation trial of ivuxolimab. The trial enrolled adults with locally advanced or metastatic head and neck squamous cell, hepatocellular, melanoma or renal cell carcinoma. Before TCR sequencing, CD4+ T cells and CD8+ T cells were sorted from peripheral blood as separate populations. The CDR3 covers 13 residues, taking in both the cysteine and the phenylalanine. Here the CDR3 DNA is all that survives: 39 bases in frame from base 1. CDR1 and CDR2 (GTSNPN, SVGIG) derive from the germline V gene (reference sequence). V and J lose 2 bases and 5 bases, and a span of 12 bases separates them. Genomic DNA was isolated from the sorted cells so that the TCRbeta CDR3 region could be sequenced. TCRbeta CDR3 regions were sequenced using the immunoSEQ Assay. In its TCRdb copy, this immuneACCESS table keeps in-frame sequences only and misses some clones. Where compared with another copy, unresolved V genes explain less than half of these, and the others have no known cause. The sample table holds over 75,000 clones, of which roughly 92% were seen once. Of the sample, about 2.6% is held by the ten largest clones.

The chain is made from TRBV30 and TRBJ1-1; a weak D assignment points to TRBD1 (5 bases agree). The receptor was derived from an adult with an advanced solid tumor such as melanoma, head and neck, liver or kidney cancer. This sample comprised CD4+ or CD8+ T cells sorted from blood, obtained in a trial of the OX40 agonist ivuxolimab. DNA sequence: TGTGCCTGGAGTTCCGGGGGAGGGACTGAAGCTTTCTTT. The resulting protein is CAWSSGGGTEAFF.